The next 20 T cell receptor beta chains were all read from a single sample in a study of T cell repertoires in cytomegalovirus infection. TCRdb reanalysed the reads using MiXCR and keeps one entry per CDR3 protein. Altogether approximately 290,000 distinct CDR3 sequences are present, about a quarter being singletons, with the ten largest covering approximately 14%. Sequenced material: PBMCs. The source of these receptors is a human donor in good health (CMV status not recorded). Some clones in this sample may be carry-over from other donors' samples.

The chain is built from TRBV12-3 or TRBV12-4 and TRBJ1-1; maybe TRBD1 (5 bases). V dropped 7 bases and J dropped 3 bases, with 15 bases sitting between them. The CDR3 is 14 residues long. CDR3 amino acids: CASTSRTTDTEAFF. The CDR3 coding sequence is TGTGCCAGCACCTCGCGGACAACGGACACTGAAGCTTTCTTT.

This clonotype was found many times. The chain carries TRBV7-8 and TRBJ1-1; perhaps TRBD1 as D (6 bases). This CDR3 has 14 amino acids. Trimming removed 7 bases at V and 1 base at J, with 13 bases between. Germline V gene sequence: CDR1 SGHVS, CDR2 FQNEAQ. CDR3 nucleotides: TGTGCCAGCACCTGGACAGCCAGGAACACTGAAGCTTTCTTT. Protein product: CASTWTARNTEAFF.

The CDR3 reads CSVTGSSYEQYF. The DNA of the CDR3 is TGCAGCGTGACAGGGAGCTCCTACGAGCAGTACTTC. The chain couples TRBV29-1 to TRBJ2-7, with 7 bases that match TRBD1. The V segment lost 6 bases and the J segment 0 bases; nucleotides outside the gene matches: 2. Germline CDR1 and CDR2: SQVTM and ANQGSEA. CDR3 length: 12 residues.

The rearrangement joins TRBV6-2 or TRBV6-3 to TRBJ2-1, with D perhaps matching TRBD1 or TRBD2 (5 bases each). V was cut by 1 base and J by 7 bases, with 14 bases left in between. CDR3 length equals 15 residues. CDR1 is MNHEY, CDR2 SVGEGT, per germline. This chain's CDR3 is CASSYYSGRSNEQFF. The CDR3 coding sequence is TGTGCCAGCAGTTACTATTCGGGACGGAGTAATGAGCAGTTCTTC.

The chain combines TRBV11-3 with TRBJ2-1, with 7 bases fitting TRBD1. Germline-derived CDR1 and CDR2 are SGHNT and YENEEA. The ends lost 4 bases at V and 5 bases at J; junction bases unmatched: 8. The CDR3 runs 15 residues. The CDR3 nucleotides are TGTGCCAGCAGCTCACCAGGGGGTGCGGACAATGAGCAGTTCTTC. Protein sequence: CASSSPGGADNEQFF.

This clonotype has more than one count but fewer than ten. The chain joins TRBV7-2 to TRBJ2-2; possible D gene TRBD1, 5 bases. Deletions cut 2 bases from V and 4 bases from J, with 11 bases between. Looked up from germline, CDR1 is SGHTA and CDR2 is FQGNSA. CDR3 length: 15 residues. The CDR3 sequence: CASSLQLQGTGELFF. The CDR3 DNA sequence: TGTGCCAGCAGCTTACAGCTCCAGGGCACCGGGGAGCTGTTTTTT.

This clonotype was recorded at least ten times. The chain uses TRBV7-2 and TRBJ1-1; D remains unclear. The CDR3 has 13 residues. In germline, CDR1 is SGHTA, CDR2 FQGNSA. Trimming took 2 bases from V and 0 from J, leaving 4 bases between them. The CDR3 nucleotides read TGTGCCAGCAGCTTAACCGTGAACACTGAAGCTTTCTTT. Translated: CASSLTVNTEAFF. Complete variable domain (other parts from reference TRBV7-2 and TRBJ1-1): GAGVSQSPSNKVTEKGKDVELRCDPISGHTALYWYRQSLGQGLEFLIYFQGNSAPDKSGLPSDRFSAERTGGSVSTLTIQRTQQEDSAVYLCASSLTVNTEAFFGQGTRLTVV.

For the CDR3, the DNA is TGTGCCAGCAGCTCCAGCACAGGGCCTATAGCTTTCTTT. Protein: CASSSSTGPIAFF. The chain combines TRBV7-2 with TRBJ1-1; possible D gene TRBD1, 6 bases. The CDR3 runs 13 residues. Trimming removed 4 bases at V and 10 bases at J, with 16 bases between. The germline V gene encodes CDR1 SGHTA and CDR2 FQGNSA.

This clonotype was picked up a small number of times. V and J are TRBV20-1 and TRBJ2-3; 8 bases fit TRBD2. V was clipped by 0 bases and J by 4 bases; unmatched bases: 9. CDR3 length: 16 residues. The germline V gene has CDR1 DFQATT and CDR2 SNEGSKA (reference sequence). The CDR3 protein is CSARDLVAGSADTQYF. The CDR3 nucleotides are TGCAGTGCTAGAGATTTGGTAGCGGGGAGTGCAGATACGCAGTATTTT.

The table lists this clonotype with a few counts. The CDR3 here is CASSSTGLEKLFF. As DNA, the CDR3 is TGTGCCAGCAGTTCAACAGGGTTGGAAAAACTGTTTTTT. The V gene is TRBV25-1, the J gene TRBJ1-4; a weak D match, TRBD1 (6 bases). The CDR3 has 13 amino acids. CDR1 is MGHDK, CDR2 SYGVNS, per germline. V was clipped by 5 bases and J by 8 bases, with 12 bases between them.

V is TRBV7-2 and J is TRBJ2-1; the match to TRBD2 covers 7 bases. CDR3 length: 15 amino acids. V dropped 2 bases and J dropped 8; count of bases not matched to a gene: 9. Per the germline V gene, CDR1 is SGHTA and CDR2 is FQGNSA. The CDR3 DNA reads TGTGCCAGCAGCTTACGCGGGGGAAACCGGGATGAGCAGTTCTTC. Its translation is CASSLRGGNRDEQFF.

The J gene is TRBJ2-1, the V gene TRBV2; 9 bases align to TRBD1. The germline V gene encodes CDR1 SNHLY and CDR2 FYNNEI. With 2 bases clipped from V and 3 bases from J, the junction kept 5 bases outside the gene matches. The CDR3 consists of 16 residues. In nucleotides, the CDR3 is TGTGCCAGCAGTGAAATAGGGACAGGGAACTACAATGAGCAGTTCTTC. It encodes CASSEIGTGNYNEQFF.

A few counts support this clonotype. This rearrangement joins TRBV20-1 to TRBJ2-5; D call uncertain. Trimming took 3 bases from V and 9 from J, leaving 11 bases between them. The CDR3 has 11 residues. Germline lookup yields CDR1 DFQATT and CDR2 SNEGSKA (reference sequence). The CDR3 sequence: CSASPMTSQYF. The CDR3 region has the DNA TGCAGTGCTAGCCCCATGACGTCCCAGTACTTC.

Only a few counts were recorded for this clonotype. This chain links TRBV7-9 with TRBJ2-3; TRBD1 aligns across 9 bases. CDR1 is SEHNR, CDR2 FQNEAQ, per germline (reference sequence). This CDR3 spans 16 amino acids. With V trimmed by 4 bases and J by 7 bases, 12 bases remained unmatched. This CDR3 reads CASSSQTGGKFYTQYF. The CDR3 bases are TGTGCCAGCAGCTCCCAGACAGGGGGAAAGTTTTATACGCAGTATTTT.

There are a few counts of this clonotype. J is TRBJ2-7 and V is TRBV20-1; 7 nucleotides agree with TRBD2. The CDR3 contains 13 residues. The germline gives CDR1 DFQATT, CDR2 SNEGSKA (reference sequence). The V gene end was trimmed by 6 bases and the J gene end by 0 bases; junction bases not matched to a gene: 5. In DNA form, the CDR3 reads TGCAGTGCCCGAGCGGGGCACTCCTACGAGCAGTACTTC. This sequence encodes CSARAGHSYEQYF.

The rearrangement uses TRBV5-4 and TRBJ2-4, with D perhaps TRBD1 (6 bases). V lost 2 bases and J 6 bases, leaving 15 bases between the germline ends. The CDR3 runs to 15 residues. Germline V gene sequence: CDR1 SGHNT, CDR2 YYREEE (reference sequence). The CDR3 coding sequence is TGTGCCAGCAGCTTCCTAGGGGGAGTTTCAAACATTCAGTACTTC. It translates to CASSFLGGVSNIQYF.

V is TRBV5-1 and J is TRBJ2-1; D unclear. This CDR3 contains 13 residues. Looked up from germline, CDR1 is SGHRS and CDR2 is YFSETQ. V dropped 4 bases and J dropped 8 bases, with 13 bases sitting between them. The CDR3 protein is CASSVVGSDEQFF. CDR3 in DNA: TGCGCCAGCAGCGTGGTGGGCAGCGATGAGCAGTTCTTC. The entire variable domain, with the rest obtained from reference TRBV5-1 and TRBJ2-1, is as follows: KAGVTQTPRYLIKTRGQQVTLSCSPISGHRSVSWYQQTPGQGLQFLFEYFSETQRNKGNFPGRFSGRQFSNSRSEMNVSTLELGDSALYLCASSVVGSDEQFFGPGTRLTVL.

J is TRBJ1-5 and V is TRBV6-1; D is ambiguous. Looked up from germline, CDR1 is MNHNS and CDR2 is SASEGT. This CDR3 is 14 amino acids long. Trimming cost V 1 base and J 7 bases, with 11 bases left between them. In DNA, the CDR3 is TGTGCCAGCAGTGAAGGAACGGGTGGACAGCCCCAGCATTTT. Translation gives CASSEGTGGQPQHF.

The chain uses TRBV29-1 and TRBJ2-5, with a possible D match to TRBD1 (6 bases). The germline V gene encodes CDR1 SQVTM and CDR2 ANQGSEA. The CDR3 totals 12 residues. Deletions cut 7 bases from V and 7 bases from J, with 16 bases between. The CDR3 here is CSADRSVGTQYF. As DNA, the CDR3 is TGCAGCGCAGACAGGTCCGTTGGGACCCAGTACTTC.

The rearrangement links TRBV27 to TRBJ2-1, with 8 bases matching TRBD2. V trimming: 4 bases; J trimming: 9 bases; junction bases outside the gene matches: 14. Germline CDR1 is MNHEY and CDR2 is SMNVEV (reference sequence). This CDR3 has 16 residues. CDR3 residues: CASSSISGLDSSEQFF. In DNA, the CDR3 is TGTGCCAGCAGTTCGATCTCGGGACTAGATAGTAGTGAGCAGTTCTTC.